This TCR beta chain was found in a study of regulatory T cells in long-lasting Graves disease. The study, taken as a whole, reports: In persistent patients, shared public clonotypes (2,741) outnumbered those in new patients (roughly 870).

The time point was: newly diagnosed GD, antithyroid drugs for less than 3 months. Following extraction of RNA from PBMCs, that RNA was used to make the TCR library. The V gene lost 5 bases and the J gene lost 7 bases, with 10 bases spanning the gap. Germline CDR1 is SGHAT and CDR2 is FQNNGV. The CDR3 consists of 12 residues. Construction of the TCR beta libraries employed iRepertoire HTBI primers in conjunction with Arm-PCR of CDR3 regions. TCRdb reprocessed the multiplex PCR reads via MiXCR and lists one record per CDR3 protein. Among 400,000 to 500,000 distinct CDR3 sequences listed, roughly 15% were seen once. In this sample, this clonotype turned up many times. Its antigen is undetermined. These records were also assigned to another study, of T cells in Graves' hyperthyroidism and ophthalmopathy.

J is TRBJ2-3 and V is TRBV11-2; tentative D call: TRBD2 (6 bases). Material: peripheral blood mononuclear cells (PBMCs), obtained at new diagnosis, from a patient treated with antithyroid drugs. This clonotype was sampled from a woman in her forties with Graves disease. CDR3 residues: CASSPGVYTQYF. The CDR3, as DNA: TGTGCCAGCAGCCCGGGAGTATATACGCAGTATTTT.